The source of this T cell receptor beta chain is a study of fetal regulatory T cell absence and autoimmunity. Study-wide points: Cord blood and pancreas showed broadly similar TRB gene family usage. Antigen-driven pancreatic autoimmunity before birth in IPEX was inferred from oligoclonal enrichment. Some top pancreas TCR clones were over 80-fold enriched versus cord blood.

In its sample, this clone was seen once. Its antigen is unidentified. The V segment lost 3 bases and the J segment 4 bases; nucleotides outside the gene matches: 7. The CDR3 is made up of 16 amino acids. Germline V gene sequence: CDR1 SNHLY, CDR2 FYNNEI. The repertoire was sequenced with immunoSEQ multiplex PCR; TCRdb's copy has only in-frame clones and lacks some. The table has 95,000 or so clones, approximately 75% seen once; the top ten hold roughly 2%. This chain uses TRBV2 with TRBJ2-2; 8 bases match TRBD1. Sequencing was carried out using pancreas tissue. The TCR was taken from a male donor with IPEX syndrome. The CDR3 bases are TGTGCCAGCAGTGATGGTCAGGGGGCGGGCACCGGGGAGCTGTTTTTT. Translating it yields CASSDGQGAGTGELFF.